These 21 T cell receptor beta chains share one sample of origin, sequenced in a study of T cells after posttransplantation cyclophosphamide. The data were produced by immunoSEQ multiplex PCR, yet TCRdb's version contains in-frame clones alone and is incomplete. This sample comprises roughly 14,000 clones, none seen once only. Cyclophosphamide on days +3 and +4 followed busulfan-fludarabine conditioning and a marrow graft. The starting material was PBMCs, obtained around 1,100 days after allogeneic stem cell transplant with posttransplant cyclophosphamide. The receptors originated from a female patient aged 40 to 50 who received an allogeneic stem cell transplant from a related donor, was CMV-positive, and had no GVHD. Some of the T cells may derive from the graft donor.

This clone was recorded many times. The chain employs TRBV7-2 and TRBJ2-1; TRBD2 matches at 14 bases. This CDR3 is 17 amino acids long. CDR1 is SGHTA and CDR2 is FQGNSA in the germline V gene. The ends lost 5 bases at V and 5 bases at J; junction bases unmatched: 8. The CDR3 sequence: CASSRRLAGGPNNEQFF. The CDR3 region has the DNA TGTGCCAGCAGCCGGCGACTAGCGGGGGGGCCTAACAATGAGCAGTTCTTC.

This clone came up many times. This chain connects TRBV28 to TRBJ2-5; 15 positions agree with TRBD2. Germline assignment: CDR1 MDHEN and CDR2 SYDVKM. The CDR3 is 19 amino acids. V lost 4 bases, J lost 2 bases, and 11 bases stayed unmatched. CDR3 coding DNA: TGTGCCAGCAGTTCATTAGGACTAGCGGGGGGGCCATCTCAAGAGACCCAGTACTTC. It yields the protein CASSSLGLAGGPSQETQYF. Filled out from reference TRBV28 and TRBJ2-5, the complete variable domain reads DVKVTQSSRYLVKRTGEKVFLECVQDMDHENMFWYRQDPGLGLRLIYFSYDVKMKEKGDIPEGYSVSREKKERFSLILESASTNQTSMYLCASSSLGLAGGPSQETQYFGPGTRLLVL.

As to this clone: The same CDR3 also results from other DNA sequences found in this sample. This chain uses TRBV6-5 with TRBJ1-6; possible D gene TRBD1, 5 bases. Trimming took 4 bases from V and 5 from J, leaving 15 bases between them. The germline V gene encodes CDR1 MNHEY and CDR2 SVGAGI. The CDR3 sequence is 16 residues long. CDR3 in DNA: TGTGCCAGCAGTTTTAGGGGAGGGTTAAATAATTCACCCCTCCACTTT. Protein sequence: CASSFRGGLNNSPLHF.

The chain has TRBV29-1 and TRBJ1-1; no clear D gene. This CDR3 comprises 12 residues. Trimming took 4 bases from V and 2 from J, leaving 8 bases between them. Germline CDR1 and CDR2: SQVTM and ANQGSEA. CDR3 DNA sequence: TGCAGCGTTGGCGGGATAAACACTGAAGCTTTCTTT. Its protein product is CSVGGINTEAFF. The full variable domain, its missing parts supplied by reference TRBV29-1 and TRBJ1-1, is SAVISQKPSRDICQRGTSLTIQCQVDSQVTMMFWYRQQPGQSLTLIATANQGSEATYESGFVIDKFPISRPNLTFSTLTVSNMSPEDSSIYLCSVGGINTEAFFGQGTRLTVV.

This clone was seen at least ten times. The rearrangement links TRBV9 to TRBJ2-1; 7 bases are a match to TRBD1. Looked up from germline, CDR1 is SGDLS and CDR2 is YYNGEE. The trim removed 1 base at V and 10 bases at J, leaving 14 bases unmatched. This CDR3 is 16 amino acids long. DNA of the CDR3: TGTGCCAGCAGCGTATCATCGGGACAGTACAATGAGGAGCAGTTCTTC. It specifies CASSVSSGQYNEEQFF.

This clone came up many times. The chain recombines TRBV10-2 with TRBJ1-1; no firm D call. Trimming pared 7 bases from V and 3 bases from J, leaving 12 bases between. The CDR3 is 13 residues long. CDR1 is WSHSY, CDR2 SAAADI, per germline. CDR3 in DNA: TGCGCCAGCACAAACCCAGAGGACACTGAAGCTTTCTTT. Protein sequence: CASTNPEDTEAFF.

The gene calls are TRBV9 and TRBJ2-2, with a weak D call TRBD1 (6 bases). In germline, CDR1 is SGDLS, CDR2 YYNGEE. V shed 0 bases and J shed 5 bases, with 14 bases lying between them. CDR3 length equals 16 residues. The CDR3 sequence is CASSVEVGAWTGELFF. The CDR3 DNA sequence: TGTGCCAGCAGCGTAGAGGTGGGGGCATGGACCGGGGAGCTGTTTTTT.

This clone was picked up many times. The chain recombines TRBV11-2 with TRBJ1-1; D perhaps matches TRBD1 (5 bases). Trimming left V 8 bases short and J 3 bases short, with 13 bases between. The CDR3 contains 13 residues. Per the germline V gene, CDR1 is SGHAT and CDR2 is FQNNGV. Written as DNA, the CDR3 is TGTGCCAGCCGCGGGAAAGGGGACACTGAAGCTTTCTTT. This codes for CASRGKGDTEAFF.

Ten or more counts support this clone. The genes are TRBV11-2 and TRBJ2-3, with D possibly being TRBD2 (6 bases). V gave up 3 bases and J gave up 3 bases, with 13 bases separating them. The CDR3 contains 15 residues. Germline CDR1 SGHAT, CDR2 FQNNGV. The CDR3 coding sequence is TGTGCCAGCAGCTTCTCCGGGGGTAGGACAGATACGCAGTATTTT. Residues: CASSFSGGRTDTQYF.

This clone was seen many times. This sequence joins TRBV28 and TRBJ2-3; possible D gene TRBD1, 8 bases. V gave up 5 bases and J gave up 2 bases, with 17 bases separating them. CDR1 and CDR2 from the germline V gene are MDHEN and SYDVKM. This CDR3 is built from 16 residues. CDR3 DNA: TGTGCCAGCAGTAAACGGACAGGGAGGGCCACAGATACGCAGTATTTT. Its translation is CASSKRTGRATDTQYF.

This clone was counted a few times. The gene calls are TRBV5-4 and TRBJ1-5; D gene ambiguous. The V end was cut by 0 bases, the J end by 1 base, with 8 bases between. This CDR3 has 15 residues. CDR1 SGHNT and CDR2 YYREEE come from the germline V gene (reference sequence). DNA of the CDR3: TGTGCCAGCAGCTTGGAACCCCAGAGCAATCAGCCCCAGCATTTT. Translation: CASSLEPQSNQPQHF.

This clone appeared many times. This sequence joins TRBV7-9 and TRBJ2-1; D gene uncertain. V lost 1 base to trimming and J lost 5 bases, with 6 bases between them. CDR3 length: 13 amino acids. Germline CDR1 reads SEHNR; CDR2 reads FQNEAQ (reference sequence). CDR3 bases: TGTGCCAGCAGCTTAGGCAGGCACAATGAGCAGTTCTTC. Protein sequence: CASSLGRHNEQFF.

This chain links TRBV5-6 with TRBJ2-2; 7 bases agree with TRBD2. V was clipped by 0 bases and J by 4 bases; unmatched bases: 6. There are 16 residues in the CDR3. The germline V gene encodes CDR1 SGHDT and CDR2 YYEEEE. In DNA, the CDR3 is TGTGCCAGCAGCTTGGGGGGGGGAAGTTGCACCGGGGAGCTGTTTTTT. As protein: CASSLGGGSCTGELFF.

The genes are TRBV9 and TRBJ2-1; maybe TRBD2 (6 bases). The germline V gene has CDR1 SGDLS and CDR2 YYNGEE. The CDR3 totals 14 residues. V dropped 5 bases and J dropped 7 bases, with 16 bases sitting between them. In nucleotides, the CDR3 is TGTGCCAGCAGTTTGATGGAGGGGATGAATGAGCAGTTCTTC. This encodes CASSLMEGMNEQFF.

This clone was detected only a few times. V usage is TRBV6-1 and J usage is TRBJ1-4; D unclear. The germline CDR1 and CDR2 sequences are MNHNS and SASEGT. With 2 bases removed from V and 7 bases from J, the gap between germline ends came to 11 bases. The CDR3 contains 14 residues. CDR3 in amino acids: CASSETLSGEKLFF. CDR3 DNA: TGTGCCAGCAGTGAAACCTTGTCGGGTGAAAAACTGTTTTTT.

The rearrangement links TRBV27 to TRBJ1-6, with TRBD1 matching over 11 bases. The CDR3 loop spans 15 amino acids. Germline CDR1 and CDR2: MNHEY and SMNVEV (reference sequence). Trimming cost V 3 bases and J 10 bases; bases outside gene matches: 5. The CDR3 region is CASSFVGTGGSPLHF. DNA of the CDR3: TGTGCCAGCAGTTTTGTGGGGACAGGGGGATCACCCCTCCACTTT.

The table lists this clone with a few counts. This sequence joins TRBV9 and TRBJ2-4, with D possibly TRBD2 on 6 matching bases. The V gene lost 3 bases and the J gene lost 5 bases, with 12 bases spanning the gap. The CDR3 spans 14 residues. Germline V gene data show CDR1 as SGDLS and CDR2 as YYNGEE. The CDR3 loop is CASSDRDSQNIQYF. The CDR3 DNA follows: TGTGCCAGCAGCGATAGGGACTCTCAAAACATTCAGTACTTC. Together with reference TRBV9 and TRBJ2-4, the CDR3 gives the full variable domain: DSGVTQTPKHLITATGQRVTLRCSPRSGDLSVYWYQQSLDQGLQFLIQYYNGEERAKGNILERFSAQQFPDLHSELNLSSLELGDSALYFCASSDRDSQNIQYFGAGTRLSVL.

This clone was detected only a few times. The chain employs TRBV15 and TRBJ2-5; 8 bases fit TRBD2. The V gene's germline CDR1 is LNHNV and CDR2 YYDKDF (reference sequence). V lost 0 bases, J lost 6 bases, and 12 bases stayed unmatched. This CDR3 has 17 amino acids. CDR3 residues: CATSRDGTGGPIKTQYF. Written as DNA, the CDR3 is TGTGCCACCAGCAGAGATGGAACGGGGGGGCCGATTAAGACCCAGTACTTC.

This clone occurred many times. The J gene is TRBJ1-2, the V gene TRBV2; D gene ambiguous. Trimming took 7 bases from V and 4 from J, leaving 10 bases between them. This CDR3 has 12 residues. CDR1 and CDR2 from the germline V gene are SNHLY and FYNNEI. CDR3 loop: CASTGESYGYTF. CDR3 DNA sequence: TGTGCCAGCACGGGAGAAAGCTATGGCTACACCTTC.

This clone came up many times. The V call is TRBV25-1, the J call TRBJ1-5; D is uncertain. V was trimmed by 3 bases and J by 1 base, leaving 7 bases between them. The germline V gene has CDR1 MGHDK and CDR2 SYGVNS. CDR3 size: 14 residues. In DNA, the CDR3 is TGTGCCAGCAGTGAGGCCGGGAGCAATCAGCCCCAGCATTTT. It translates to CASSEAGSNQPQHF.

This clone was detected ten times or more. The rearrangement uses TRBV2 and TRBJ1-5; D remains unclear. The CDR3 sequence is 12 residues long. V was clipped by 4 bases and J by 7 bases, with 8 bases between them. Germline assignment: CDR1 SNHLY and CDR2 FYNNEI. CDR3 loop: CASSGYNQPQHF. The CDR3 nucleotides read TGTGCCAGCAGTGGATACAACCAGCCCCAGCATTTT.